Listed here are 24 T cell receptor beta chains from one sample, sequenced in a study of control samples from healthy donors and cancer patients. Assay: immunoSEQ multiplex PCR; the TCRdb copy retains only in-frame clones and omits some. The data contain roughly 50,000 clones, 94% of them seen just once; the ten biggest clones take up 3.5% to 4%. Source material: blood. The receptors were sampled from a man aged 25 to 40 in good health.

Here the CDR3 reads CASSHLHYNEQFF. The CDR3 DNA is TGTGCCAGCAGCCACCTCCACTACAATGAGCAGTTCTTC. This sequence joins TRBV3-1 (or the pseudogene TRBV3-2) and TRBJ2-1; D not certain. The V gene lost 3 bases and the J gene lost 3 bases, with 6 bases spanning the gap. Looked up from germline, CDR1 is LGHDT and CDR2 is YNNKEL (reference sequence). This CDR3 has 13 amino acids.

The V call is TRBV4-2, the J call TRBJ2-1, with TRBD1 matching 10 bases. Germline values: CDR1 LGHNA, CDR2 YNFKEQ. The length of the CDR3 is 17 residues. Germline trimming cut 0 bases from V and 4 bases from J; bases unmatched to any gene: 6. The CDR3, as DNA: TGTGCCAGCAGCCAAGAAGGATGGGACAGGGGATACAATGAGCAGTTCTTC. Translated, it gives CASSQEGWDRGYNEQFF.

V usage is TRBV7-9 and J usage is TRBJ1-1; TRBD1 agrees at 7 bases. The CDR3 extends over 14 amino acids. V shed 4 bases and J 1 base; nucleotides not matched to a gene: 3. Germline CDR1 SEHNR, CDR2 FQNEAQ (reference sequence). CDR3 sequence reads: CASSSGQRNTEAFF. In nucleotides, the CDR3 is TGTGCCAGCAGCTCGGGACAGAGGAACACTGAAGCTTTCTTT. Supplemented by reference TRBV7-9 and TRBJ1-1, the full variable domain reads DTGVSQNPRHKITKRGQNVTFRCDPISEHNRLYWYRQTLGQGPEFLTYFQNEAQLEKSRLLSDRFSAERPKGSFSTLEIQRTEQGDSAMYLCASSSGQRNTEAFFGQGTRLTVV.

This chain connects TRBV30 to TRBJ1-2; perhaps TRBD1 as D (5 bases). From germline, CDR1 is GTSNPN and CDR2 SVGIG (reference sequence). CDR3 length equals 13 residues. Trimming took off 7 bases at V and 5 bases at J, with 17 bases between the two ends. CDR3 bases: TGTGCCTCATGGGGCAGGAACCCTTATGGCTACACCTTC. Encoded protein: CASWGRNPYGYTF. The full variable domain, rest sourced from reference TRBV30 and TRBJ1-2, is SQTIHQWPATLVQPVGSPLSLECTVEGTSNPNLYWYRQAAGRGLQLLFYSVGIGQISSEVPQNLSASRPQDRQFILSSKKLLLSDSGFYLCASWGRNPYGYTFGSGTRLTVV.

This chain uses TRBV11-1 with TRBJ2-2; D might be TRBD1 (5 bases). This CDR3 comprises 14 residues. The V end was cut by 6 bases, the J end by 2 bases, with 10 bases between. The germline CDR1 and CDR2 sequences are SGHAT and FQDESV (reference sequence). The CDR3, as DNA: TGTGCCAGCAGATGGGGCAGAAACACCGGGGAGCTGTTTTTT. Protein sequence: CASRWGRNTGELFF.

The rearrangement uses TRBV6-2 or TRBV6-3 and TRBJ1-5, with unresolved D. CDR1 is MNHEY and CDR2 is SVGEGT in the germline V gene. Trimming removed 3 bases at V and 5 bases at J, with 11 bases between. The CDR3 totals 14 residues. The CDR3 region is CASSYTDTDQPQHF. CDR3 nucleotides: TGTGCCAGCAGTTATACAGATACTGATCAGCCCCAGCATTTT.

This clone has just one count. The chain is built from TRBV12-3 or TRBV12-4 and TRBJ1-1, with 9 bases aligning to TRBD1. With V trimmed by 7 bases and J by 7 bases, 7 bases remained unmatched. The CDR3 has 13 residues. This CDR3 is CASKPGQGIEAFF. As DNA, the CDR3 is TGTGCCAGCAAGCCGGGACAGGGCATTGAAGCTTTCTTT.

The V and J genes are TRBV6-5 and TRBJ1-5; D remains ambiguous. The CDR3 is made up of 15 amino acids. V was cut by 5 bases and J by 7 bases, with 18 bases left in between. Germline lookup yields CDR1 MNHEY and CDR2 SVGAGI. The DNA for the CDR3 is TGTGCCAGCAGTCCCCTCGGGAGAGAAGGACAGCCCCAGCATTTT. Its translation is CASSPLGREGQPQHF.

The chain joins TRBV9 to TRBJ1-1; D not certain. The length of the CDR3 is 15 residues. Germline V CDR1 and CDR2: SGDLS, YYNGEE. Trimming removed 4 bases from V and 2 bases from J, with 15 bases in between. The CDR3 reads CASSPHPGFNTEAFF. The CDR3 bases are TGTGCCAGCAGCCCTCACCCGGGTTTCAACACTGAAGCTTTCTTT.

The chain couples TRBV4-1 to TRBJ1-1, with TRBD1 matching over 10 bases. Germline values: CDR1 MGHRA, CDR2 YSYEKL. V lost 3 bases and J lost 6; bases outside the gene matches: 7. The CDR3 is made up of 15 amino acids. The CDR3 nucleotides read TGCGCCAGCAGCCAGGTGACAGGGGGCGCCGCTGAAGCTTTCTTT. Amino acids: CASSQVTGGAAEAFF.

J is TRBJ1-1 and V is TRBV15, with D uncertain. The V and J ends lost 3 bases and 4 bases respectively, with 12 bases between them. The CDR3 loop spans 14 amino acids. Germline-derived CDR1 and CDR2 are LNHNV and YYDKDF (reference sequence). The CDR3 region has the DNA TGTGCCACCAGCAGCTCCAGCCGGGGCACTGAAGCTTTCTTT. This codes for CATSSSSRGTEAFF.

The gene calls are TRBV9 and TRBJ1-2; D remains unclear. With 0 bases removed from V and 5 bases from J, the gap between germline ends came to 8 bases. The CDR3 runs 13 residues. From germline, CDR1 is SGDLS and CDR2 YYNGEE. CDR3 DNA: TGTGCCAGCAGCGTAGCTCCGCAGTATGGCTACACCTTC. Amino acids: CASSVAPQYGYTF.

This clone rates as medium-sized (0.01 to 0.1%). The chain uses TRBV27 and TRBJ2-7; tentatively, D is TRBD1 or TRBD2 (5 bases each). CDR1 is MNHEY, CDR2 SMNVEV, per germline (reference sequence). V was clipped by 2 bases and J by 3 bases, with 11 bases between them. There are 14 residues in the CDR3. The CDR3 bases are TGTGCCAGCAGTTTAGGGGGAGAACTCTACGAGCAGTACTTC. Translated: CASSLGGELYEQYF.

This clone was seen only once. The chain recombines TRBV7-2 with TRBJ2-3; 8 bases map to TRBD1. The trim removed 5 bases at V and 5 bases at J, leaving 6 bases unmatched. The CDR3 has 14 amino acids. Germline CDR1 is SGHTA and CDR2 is FQGNSA. This chain's CDR3 is CASSIGQGGDTQYF. The CDR3 region has the DNA TGTGCCAGCAGCATCGGACAGGGAGGAGATACGCAGTATTTT.

The V and J genes are TRBV18 and TRBJ1-3; TRBD1 agrees at 8 bases. The V gene end was trimmed by 0 bases and the J gene end by 3 bases; junction bases not matched to a gene: 13. In germline, CDR1 is KGHSH, CDR2 LQKENI. The CDR3 consists of 19 residues. This CDR3 reads CASSPPGQAFYLGGNTIYF. CDR3 coding DNA: TGTGCCAGCTCACCACCGGGACAGGCCTTCTACCTCGGTGGAAACACCATATATTTT.

The chain is built from TRBV6-5 and TRBJ1-5; D unresolved. The germline V gene encodes CDR1 MNHEY and CDR2 SVGAGI. The V gene lost 4 bases and the J gene lost 5 bases, with 9 bases spanning the gap. The CDR3 is made up of 13 amino acids. DNA of the CDR3: TGTGCCAGCAGTTCCAGCGGGGATCAGCCCCAGCATTTT. This sequence encodes CASSSSGDQPQHF.

The V gene is TRBV9, the J gene TRBJ2-5; D tentatively reads TRBD1 or TRBD2 (5 bases each). The CDR3 length is 14 residues. V was clipped by 0 bases and J by 5 bases, with 11 bases between them. From germline, CDR1 is SGDLS and CDR2 YYNGEE. The DNA for the CDR3 is TGTGCCAGCAGCGTAGGTCCGGGACGTGAGACCCAGTACTTC. This translates into CASSVGPGRETQYF.

The chain links TRBV29-1 to TRBJ2-7, with TRBD2 as a possible D gene (6 bases). CDR3 length: 14 amino acids. The V and J ends lost 7 bases and 6 bases respectively, with 22 bases between them. Germline CDR1 SQVTM, CDR2 ANQGSEA. CDR3 nucleotides: TGCAGCGCCGGGGGTATGGGGAAATTGGGCGAGCAGTACTTC. Protein sequence: CSAGGMGKLGEQYF.

The V gene is TRBV2, the J gene TRBJ2-7; perhaps D is TRBD1 or TRBD2 (5 bases each). V was clipped by 5 bases and J by 4 bases, with 12 bases between them. Germline V CDR1 and CDR2: SNHLY, FYNNEI. CDR3 length: 13 amino acids. The DNA for the CDR3 is TGTGCCAGCAGTTCCCGGGACGGTTACGAGCAGTACTTC. This codes for CASSSRDGYEQYF.

In its sample, this clone was seen once. The V and J genes are TRBV9 and TRBJ2-5; TRBD2 matches at 10 bases. The V gene's germline CDR1 is SGDLS and CDR2 YYNGEE. V shed 3 bases and J 5 bases; nucleotides not matched to a gene: 10. CDR3 length equals 16 residues. The CDR3 DNA reads TGTGCCAGCAGCGGCAGCGGGGGGGCCGTTAAGGAGACCCAGTACTTC. Its protein product is CASSGSGGAVKETQYF.

V and J are TRBV4-1 and TRBJ2-1; no clear D gene. Germline V gene data show CDR1 as MGHRA and CDR2 as YSYEKL. V was pared by 0 bases and J by 8 bases, with 5 bases between. CDR3 length: 12 amino acids. The CDR3 protein is CASSQDEDEQFF. The DNA of the CDR3 is TGCGCCAGCAGCCAAGACGAGGATGAGCAGTTCTTC.

This sequence joins TRBV3-1 (or the pseudogene TRBV3-2) and TRBJ2-7, with TRBD2 identical over 11 bases. The junction had 8 bases not matched to a gene; V was cut back by 2 bases and J by 2 bases. This CDR3 comprises 17 residues. The germline V gene has CDR1 LGHDT and CDR2 YNNKEL (reference sequence). The CDR3: CASSQISGRVGAYEQYF. Written as DNA, the CDR3 is TGTGCCAGCAGCCAAATTAGCGGGAGGGTTGGCGCCTACGAGCAGTACTTC.

Of note for this clone: The junction departs from the called germline gene at one end, perhaps through a read error. The rearrangement uses TRBV5-1 and TRBJ2-4; 9 nucleotides align to TRBD1. The germline V gene has CDR1 SGHRS and CDR2 YFSETQ. The CDR3 has 13 residues. CDR3 in amino acids: CASSLGQGEIWSF. Here the CDR3 DNA reads TGCGCCAGCAGCTTGGGACAGGGGGAAATCTGGTCATTC.

The V call is TRBV5-1, the J call TRBJ1-3, with TRBD1 matching 7 bases. Germline CDR1 and CDR2: SGHRS and YFSETQ. V trimming: 5 bases; J trimming: 0 bases; junction bases outside the gene matches: 5. This CDR3 contains 15 residues. The CDR3 DNA reads as TGCGCCAGCAGGGGACAGAGCTACTCTGGAAACACCATATATTTT. Translated: CASRGQSYSGNTIYF.